Listed here are 12 T cell receptor beta chains from one sample, sequenced in a study of T cell responses to AZD1222 COVID-19 vaccine (TCRdb year 2021). Library prep was done by the immunoSEQ multiplex PCR assay. TCRdb re-hosts the immuneACCESS table, in-frame sequences only. Its copies lack some clones; in the studies checked, an unresolved V gene accounts for under half of them, and the cause for the rest is not known. Here the sample has fewer than 200,000 clones; roughly 89% occur a single time. The ten biggest clones cover around 1% of the sample. The sample's time point, from its label and the paper: about 28 days (+/-7) after the second vaccine dose. This specimen was peripheral blood, taken 28 days after the second AZD1222 dose. These receptors all stem from an adult who received the AZD1222 COVID-19 vaccine.

The rearrangement uses TRBV5-4 and TRBJ1-4; D call uncertain. Germline V CDR1 and CDR2: SGHNT, YYREEE (reference sequence). The germline V and J ends were trimmed by 4 bases and 6 bases, with 10 bases remaining between them. The CDR3 is 13 residues long. The CDR3 is CASSPSGDEKLFF. CDR3 coding DNA: TGTGCCAGCAGCCCTTCAGGAGATGAAAAACTGTTTTTT.

The CDR3 nucleotides read TGTGCCAGCATCAGTAGCCTCCTGGACGATCCTGGCTACACCTTC. Encoded protein: CASISSLLDDPGYTF. The rearrangement uses TRBV7-9 and TRBJ1-2; D not certain. Per germline, CDR1 SEHNR and CDR2 FQNEAQ (reference sequence). The V and J ends lost 7 bases and 7 bases respectively, with 22 bases between them. The CDR3 is 15 residues long.

The V gene is TRBV7-6, the J gene TRBJ2-5, with TRBD1 as a possible D gene (7 bases). CDR1 SGHVS and CDR2 FNYEAQ come from the germline V gene. V was shortened by 5 bases and J by 0 bases, with 16 bases between the two germline ends. CDR3 length: 16 amino acids. In nucleotides, the CDR3 is TGTGCCAGCAGCCGGCAGGGGGGAAGGTACCAAGAGACCCAGTACTTC. Translation gives CASSRQGGRYQETQYF.

This clone was detected once. This chain uses TRBV12-3 or TRBV12-4 with TRBJ2-1, with D tentatively TRBD2 (6 bases). CDR3 length equals 13 residues. V lost 6 bases and J 7 bases, leaving 13 bases between the germline ends. The CDR3 DNA sequence: TGTGCCAGCAGCTTTTATGGGAGGAATGAGCAGTTCTTC. Amino acid sequence: CASSFYGRNEQFF.

The CDR3 loop reads CASRPSGRCLRLYNEQFF. The CDR3 DNA sequence: TGTGCAAGTCGCCCTAGCGGTCGGTGTCTACGCCTATACAATGAGCAGTTCTTC. This chain uses TRBV12-2 with TRBJ2-1; TRBD2, the table's D call, was not compared with the DNA. TRBV12-2 constitutes a pseudogene. The CDR3 runs 18 residues.

The chain recombines TRBV15 with TRBJ1-6, with D uncertain. The CDR3 is 15 amino acids. V lost 0 bases to trimming and J lost 8 bases, with 11 bases between them. Germline CDR1 reads LNHNV; CDR2 reads YYDKDF (reference sequence). The CDR3 sequence: CATSRDRSRDSPLHF. In DNA, the CDR3 is TGTGCCACCAGCAGAGATCGGTCCCGAGATTCACCCCTCCACTTT.

The chain uses TRBV4-1 and TRBJ1-1, with D tentatively TRBD1 (5 bases). Germline-derived CDR1 and CDR2 are MGHRA and YSYEKL. The V end lost 0 bases, the J end lost 5 bases, and 13 bases lay between the germline ends. The CDR3 extends over 15 amino acids. CDR3 sequence (DNA): TGCGCCAGCAGCCAAGATCGGCAGGGCCTGACTGAAGCTTTCTTT. It specifies CASSQDRQGLTEAFF.

This chain connects TRBV19 to TRBJ2-1, with 12 nucleotides matching TRBD1. The CDR3 length is 15 residues. The J segment lost 4 bases and the V segment lost 6 bases, leaving 4 bases of the junction unmatched. Germline V gives CDR1 LNHDA, CDR2 SQIVND (reference sequence). CDR3 region: CASRGGQGAYNEQFF. CDR3 nucleotides: TGTGCCAGTAGGGGGGGACAGGGGGCATACAATGAGCAGTTCTTC.

This chain uses TRBV6-5 with TRBJ1-1; possibly TRBD1 for D (6 bases). CDR1 is MNHEY, CDR2 SVGAGI, per germline. The CDR3 loop spans 14 amino acids. Trimming removed 7 bases at V and 3 bases at J, with 15 bases between. The CDR3 sequence is CASIRGGRDTEAFF. CDR3 nucleotides: TGTGCCAGCATTCGCGGGGGGCGAGACACTGAAGCTTTCTTT.

The rearrangement uses TRBV10-2 and TRBJ1-6, with D hard to call. Trimming pared 2 bases from V and 0 bases from J, leaving 8 bases between. The germline V gene has CDR1 WSHSY and CDR2 SAAADI. The CDR3 totals 16 residues. The CDR3 bases are TGCGCCAGCAGTGAGGGAGGGAGCTCCTATAATTCACCCCTCCACTTT. This encodes CASSEGGSSYNSPLHF.

There are a few counts of this clone. The chain combines TRBV29-1 with TRBJ1-4; no firm D call. This CDR3 has 13 residues. The germline V gene encodes CDR1 SQVTM and CDR2 ANQGSEA. The V gene lost 5 bases and the J gene lost 10 bases, with 17 bases spanning the gap. The CDR3 nucleotides are TGCAGCGTTCCCGAGGGTTCATCGAGAAAACTGTTTTTT. Amino acids: CSVPEGSSRKLFF. The full variable domain, completed using reference TRBV29-1 and TRBJ1-4, is SAVISQKPSRDICQRGTSLTIQCQVDSQVTMMFWYRQQPGQSLTLIATANQGSEATYESGFVIDKFPISRPNLTFSTLTVSNMSPEDSSIYLCSVPEGSSRKLFFGSGTQLSVL.

The chain couples TRBV19 to TRBJ2-3, with a tentative D call TRBD2 (5 bases). The germline V gene has CDR1 LNHDA and CDR2 SQIVND (reference sequence). The CDR3 runs to 14 residues. Trimming took off 2 bases at V and 2 bases at J, with 8 bases between the two ends. CDR3 sequence: CASSIRGTTDTQYF. The DNA for the CDR3 is TGTGCCAGTAGTATACGGGGAACCACAGATACGCAGTATTTT.